Listed here are 22 T cell receptor beta chains from one sample, sequenced in a study of cytomegalovirus exposure and HLA in healthy donors. PCR employed 60 Vbeta and 13 Jbeta primers. Clones were read by immunoSEQ multiplex PCR, and TCRdb kept only the in-frame ones, dropping some. The repertoire holds 110,000 to 150,000 clones, with roughly 80% as singletons. The sample consisted of PBMCs. Source of these receptors: a woman aged 40 to 49 in good health and CMV-seropositive.

This rearrangement joins TRBV9 to TRBJ1-1; D uncertain. CDR1 is SGDLS and CDR2 is YYNGEE in the germline V gene. CDR3 length: 14 amino acids. V lost 3 bases and J 4 bases, leaving 13 bases between the germline ends. The CDR3 DNA is TGTGCCAGCAGCGGGAGGTACGGAACCACTGAAGCTTTCTTT. It codes for CASSGRYGTTEAFF.

V is TRBV6-7 and J is TRBJ1-1; 8 bases line up with TRBD1. TRBV6-7 is recorded as an ORF, its role being uncertain. The CDR3 totals 16 residues. V lost 11 bases to trimming and J lost 2 bases; unmatched junction nucleotides: 16. The CDR3 nucleotides are TGTGCCGTCATCTACTGGGACAGGAATTATAACACTGAAGCTTTCTTT. It specifies CAVIYWDRNYNTEAFF.

This clone occurred once. This chain links TRBV6-5 with TRBJ2-1; D might be TRBD2 (5 bases). V lost 6 bases and J lost 7, with 10 bases in between. The CDR3 is made up of 12 amino acids. Germline loops: CDR1 MNHEY, CDR2 SVGAGI. The CDR3 DNA follows: TGTGCCAGCAGGAAGCCGGGGAATGAGCAGTTCTTC. Protein: CASRKPGNEQFF.

The chain uses TRBV6-5 and TRBJ2-1; TRBD2 aligns across 7 bases. Germline values: CDR1 MNHEY, CDR2 SVGAGI. J gave up 12 bases and V 6 bases, and 5 bases lay outside the gene matches. This CDR3 contains 11 residues. The CDR3, as DNA: TGTGCCAGCAGCACCGGGGGGAGGCAGTTCTTC. It is translated as CASSTGGRQFF.

This clone has just one count. The CDR3: CASSSRTSGRALDNEQFF. CDR3 sequence (DNA): TGTGCCAGCAGCTCCCGGACTAGCGGGAGGGCCTTGGACAATGAGCAGTTCTTC. The genes are TRBV9 and TRBJ2-1; 15 positions match TRBD2. V gave up 4 bases and J gave up 5 bases; unmatched junction bases: 10. CDR3 size: 18 residues. Germline-derived CDR1 and CDR2 are SGDLS and YYNGEE.

The chain combines TRBV28 with TRBJ1-2; TRBD1 matches 7 bases. Germline V gene data show CDR1 as MDHEN and CDR2 as SYDVKM. This CDR3 is built from 15 residues. V lost 8 bases, J lost 4 bases, and 13 bases stayed unmatched. This CDR3 reads CASGMGQLKLYGYTF. Written as DNA, the CDR3 is TGTGCCAGCGGCATGGGACAGCTAAAACTCTATGGCTACACCTTC.

The chain has TRBV5-1 and TRBJ2-5; 9 positions agree with TRBD1. This CDR3 contains 14 residues. V shed 1 base and J 11 bases; nucleotides not matched to a gene: 9. The V gene's germline CDR1 is SGHRS and CDR2 YFSETQ. CDR3 nucleotides: TGCGCCAGCAGCTTGTCTAGACAGGGGGGGGAGCAGTACTTC. Translation gives CASSLSRQGGEQYF.

The chain recombines TRBV30 with TRBJ1-5; TRBD1 is a possible D gene (5 bases). The germline CDR1 and CDR2 sequences are GTSNPN and SVGIG (reference sequence). The CDR3 is made up of 17 amino acids. The V and J ends lost 4 bases and 6 bases respectively, with 25 bases between them. DNA for the CDR3: TGTGCCTGGACCCCAGTAAAAGGCCAGGGAATAGGTCAGCCCCAGCATTTT. Its translation is CAWTPVKGQGIGQPQHF.

J is TRBJ2-1 and V is TRBV7-9; 10 bases are a match to TRBD2. Germline CDR1 reads SEHNR; CDR2 reads FQNEAQ (reference sequence). With V trimmed by 5 bases and J by 4 bases, 8 bases remained unmatched. This CDR3 has 16 amino acids. CDR3: CASSLYGLADYNEQFF. The CDR3 DNA reads as TGTGCCAGCAGCCTATACGGACTAGCGGATTACAATGAGCAGTTCTTC.

The chain combines TRBV28 with TRBJ1-1, with TRBD1 matching 7 bases. Trimming took 7 bases from V and 6 from J; bases not matched to a gene: 14. Per the germline V gene, CDR1 is MDHEN and CDR2 is SYDVKM. The CDR3 is made up of 15 amino acids. This chain's CDR3 is CASTETGFNKAEAFF. The DNA for the CDR3 is TGTGCCAGCACCGAGACAGGGTTTAATAAGGCTGAAGCTTTCTTT.

The chain has TRBV10-3 and TRBJ1-5; TRBD1 is a possible D gene (5 bases). The CDR3 loop spans 12 amino acids. Germline loops: CDR1 ENHRY, CDR2 SYGVKD. V dropped 8 bases and J dropped 5 bases, with 10 bases sitting between them. CDR3 bases: TGTGCCATCTCAGGAGGGGATCAGCCCCAGCATTTT. This sequence encodes CAISGGDQPQHF.

The genes are TRBV10-3 and TRBJ2-3; 7 positions agree with TRBD1. The CDR3 has 15 residues. The trim removed 0 bases at V and 6 bases at J, leaving 6 bases unmatched. Germline CDR1 reads ENHRY; CDR2 reads SYGVKD. The CDR3 coding sequence is TGTGCCATCAGTGAGTCTGGACAGGAAAGGGATACGCAGTATTTT. Its translation: CAISESGQERDTQYF.

In its sample, this clone was seen once. The CDR3 protein is CATSRDPDRGPYNEQFF. CDR3 sequence (DNA): TGTGCCACCAGCAGAGACCCCGACAGGGGGCCCTACAATGAGCAGTTCTTC. V and J are TRBV15 and TRBJ2-1, with 10 bases that match TRBD1. CDR3 length: 17 residues. Germline V CDR1 and CDR2: LNHNV, YYDKDF (reference sequence). V gave up 0 bases and J gave up 2 bases; unmatched junction bases: 4.

This clone appeared a single time. The rearrangement joins TRBV5-1 to TRBJ2-5; D ambiguous. The CDR3 length is 15 residues. V gave up 2 bases and J gave up 9 bases, with 20 bases separating them. Germline CDR1 and CDR2: SGHRS and YFSETQ. CDR3 sequence: CASSFGQTARDAQYF. CDR3 coding DNA: TGCGCCAGCAGCTTCGGCCAAACAGCAAGAGATGCCCAGTACTTC.

V gene TRBV27 combines with J gene TRBJ1-3; D not certain. The CDR3 is 14 residues long. CDR1 and CDR2 (germline): MNHEY, SMNVEV (reference sequence). V dropped 4 bases and J dropped 0 bases, with 7 bases sitting between them. CDR3 residues: CASSSPLSGNTIYF. In DNA form, the CDR3 reads TGTGCCAGCAGTTCCCCTCTCTCTGGAAACACCATATATTTT.

The chain recombines TRBV19 with TRBJ2-7; the D gene is possibly TRBD1 (5 bases). Germline V gene sequence: CDR1 LNHDA, CDR2 SQIVND (reference sequence). V shed 5 bases and J shed 4 bases, with 12 bases lying between them. This CDR3 is 13 amino acids long. CDR3 region: CASSLGRTYEQYF. The CDR3 bases are TGTGCCAGTAGTCTGGGGCGAACGTACGAGCAGTACTTC.

The chain links TRBV19 to TRBJ2-5; maybe TRBD2 (6 bases). The ends were cut back, 6 bases at V and 5 bases at J, with 13 bases in the middle. This CDR3 spans 13 amino acids. Germline values: CDR1 LNHDA, CDR2 SQIVND (reference sequence). The CDR3 nucleotides are TGTGCCAGTAGCGGGGGTGGGGTGGAGACCCAGTACTTC. It specifies CASSGGGVETQYF.

This rearrangement joins TRBV7-6 to TRBJ2-7, with a tentative D call TRBD1 (6 bases). Trimming removed 3 bases from V and 3 bases from J, with 12 bases in between. The germline V gene has CDR1 SGHVS and CDR2 FNYEAQ. This CDR3 has 14 amino acids. CDR3 amino acids: CASSLGDRSYEQYF. Written as DNA, the CDR3 is TGTGCCAGCAGCTTGGGTGACAGGAGCTACGAGCAGTACTTC.

The V gene is TRBV25-1, the J gene TRBJ1-5; D gene ambiguous. CDR3 length: 13 amino acids. Germline V gives CDR1 MGHDK, CDR2 SYGVNS. V shed 1 base and J shed 7 bases, with 8 bases lying between them. The CDR3 nucleotides read TGTGCCAGCAGTGAATCTTCTCAGCAGCCCCAGCATTTT. Its protein product is CASSESSQQPQHF.

The chain combines TRBV6-6 with TRBJ1-2; TRBD1 matches 7 bases. J was trimmed by 3 bases and V by 8 bases; bases with no gene match: 6. Germline CDR1 reads MNHNY; CDR2 reads SVGAGI (reference sequence). The CDR3 loop spans 13 amino acids. CDR3 sequence reads: CASAGQGDYGYTF. The CDR3 DNA sequence: TGTGCCAGCGCCGGTCAGGGGGACTATGGCTACACCTTC.

The J gene is TRBJ2-2, the V gene TRBV4-3, with D perhaps TRBD2 (6 bases). The germline CDR1 and CDR2 sequences are LGHNA and YSLEER. Trimming pared 0 bases from V and 5 bases from J, leaving 10 bases between. The CDR3 sequence is 15 residues long. The CDR3 DNA is TGCGCCAGCAGCCAAGATGGAGGGTGGACCGGGGAGCTGTTTTTT. It is translated as CASSQDGGWTGELFF.

The chain employs TRBV5-5 and TRBJ1-1, with D possibly being TRBD1 (6 bases). Germline values: CDR1 SGHKS, CDR2 YYEKEE (reference sequence). Trimming removed 3 bases from V and 3 bases from J, with 9 bases in between. This CDR3 is built from 13 residues. CDR3 coding DNA: TGTGCCAGCAGCTCTTACAGGGACACTGAAGCTTTCTTT. This gives the protein CASSSYRDTEAFF.